Presented here are 10 T cell receptor beta chains from one specimen sequenced in a study of blood T cell repertoires in COVID-19 (dated by TCRdb to about 2020). Library prep was done by the immunoSEQ multiplex PCR assay. TCRdb re-hosts the immuneACCESS table, in-frame sequences only. Its copies lack some clones; in the studies checked, an unresolved V gene accounts for under half of them, and the cause for the rest is not known. For this sample the table gives 180,000 or so clones, of which around 80% were detected only once. The ten largest clones capture about 11% of the sample. The sequenced sample was peripheral blood. These receptors were obtained from a woman aged 80 or older with COVID-19, enrolled during active disease.

Only a few counts were recorded for this clone. The chain employs TRBV29-1 and TRBJ1-1; a possible D gene is TRBD1 (5 bases). Between the trimmed V and J ends, which lost 0 bases and 0 bases, there was a span of 11 bases. Germline loops: CDR1 SQVTM, CDR2 ANQGSEA. The CDR3 spans 15 residues. DNA for the CDR3: TGCAGCGTTGAAGAAATGGGCAGGGTGAACACTGAAGCTTTCTTT. It yields the protein CSVEEMGRVNTEAFF.

This clone was counted once. The chain has TRBV9 and TRBJ2-3; a weak D match, TRBD2 (6 bases). The length of the CDR3 is 15 residues. The V end lost 1 base, the J end lost 2 bases, and 11 bases lay between the germline ends. CDR1 is SGDLS and CDR2 is YYNGEE in the germline V gene. CDR3 nucleotide sequence: TGTGCCAGCAGCGTAACGGGAGCCTACACAGATACGCAGTATTTT. Its protein product is CASSVTGAYTDTQYF.

The rearrangement links TRBV13 to TRBJ2-7; 9 positions agree with TRBD2. Germline lookup yields CDR1 PRHDT and CDR2 FYEKMQ (reference sequence). The CDR3 covers 16 residues. V lost 5 bases, J lost 0 bases, and 8 bases stayed unmatched. DNA of the CDR3: TGTGCCAGCAGCCCCCGGAGTAGCGGGGGCTCCTACGAGCAGTACTTC. Translation: CASSPRSSGGSYEQYF. The variable domain in full, completed from reference TRBV13 and TRBJ2-7, reads AAGVIQSPRHLIKEKRETATLKCYPIPRHDTVYWYQQGPGQDPQFLISFYEKMQSDKGSIPDRFSAQQFSDYHSELNMSSLELGDSALYFCASSPRSSGGSYEQYFGPGTRLTVT.

The rearrangement links TRBV5-1 to TRBJ2-2, with a tentative D call TRBD1 (5 bases). Trimming stripped 4 bases from V and 8 bases from J, with 15 bases between. CDR3 length equals 14 residues. Germline V gene lookup returns CDR1 SGHRS and CDR2 YFSETQ. The CDR3 DNA reads as TGCGCCAGCAGCGGACAACTAAGTGGGGGGGAGCTGTTTTTT. Translating gives CASSGQLSGGELFF.

The J gene is TRBJ1-1, the V gene TRBV5-1; D is perhaps TRBD1 (5 bases). The CDR3 loop spans 16 amino acids. Germline assignment: CDR1 SGHRS and CDR2 YFSETQ. V lost 4 bases and J 4 bases, leaving 20 bases between the germline ends. The CDR3 here is CASSLNFQGYPTEAFF. The CDR3 region has the DNA TGCGCCAGCAGCCTTAATTTTCAGGGTTATCCCACTGAAGCTTTCTTT.

The genes are TRBV28 and TRBJ2-7; 11 bases fit TRBD2. V lost 4 bases to trimming and J lost 4 bases; unmatched junction nucleotides: 6. CDR3 length: 15 residues. From germline, CDR1 is MDHEN and CDR2 SYDVKM. CDR3 in DNA: TGTGCCAGCAGTTCCCTGACTAGCGGGACGTACGAGCAGTACTTC. Translation gives CASSSLTSGTYEQYF.

The chain employs TRBV19 and TRBJ1-1; 10 positions match TRBD1. Trimming removed 3 bases from V and 0 bases from J; junction bases left unmatched: 4. Germline assignment: CDR1 LNHDA and CDR2 SQIVND (reference sequence). The CDR3 has 16 residues. CDR3 loop: CASSMDRGIMNTEAFF. In DNA, the CDR3 is TGTGCCAGTAGTATGGACAGGGGGATTATGAACACTGAAGCTTTCTTT.

This sequence joins TRBV5-1 and TRBJ2-1; 8 nucleotides align to TRBD2. The junction had 14 bases not matched to a gene; V was cut back by 10 bases and J by 8 bases. The CDR3 is 14 amino acids. Germline V CDR1 and CDR2: SGHRS, YFSETQ. CDR3 sequence: CASNGGVTLHEQFF. The CDR3 DNA is TGCGCCTCCAACGGGGGGGTAACTCTACATGAGCAGTTCTTC.

The chain links TRBV28 to TRBJ2-7; TRBD1 aligns across 7 bases. Germline-derived CDR1 and CDR2 are MDHEN and SYDVKM. The CDR3 is 13 residues long. V lost 6 bases, J lost 3 bases, and 5 bases stayed unmatched. The CDR3 spells CASRRQGNYEQYF. As DNA, the CDR3 is TGTGCCAGCAGAAGACAGGGAAACTACGAGCAGTACTTC.

The gene calls are TRBV4-3 and TRBJ2-1; weak D call: TRBD2 (7 bases). CDR3 length equals 16 residues. V was pared by 0 bases and J by 5 bases, with 14 bases between. Germline lookup yields CDR1 LGHNA and CDR2 YSLEER. CDR3 amino acids: CASSQDTGGSHNEQFF. The DNA of the CDR3 is TGCGCCAGCAGCCAAGATACGGGGGGCAGCCACAATGAGCAGTTCTTC.